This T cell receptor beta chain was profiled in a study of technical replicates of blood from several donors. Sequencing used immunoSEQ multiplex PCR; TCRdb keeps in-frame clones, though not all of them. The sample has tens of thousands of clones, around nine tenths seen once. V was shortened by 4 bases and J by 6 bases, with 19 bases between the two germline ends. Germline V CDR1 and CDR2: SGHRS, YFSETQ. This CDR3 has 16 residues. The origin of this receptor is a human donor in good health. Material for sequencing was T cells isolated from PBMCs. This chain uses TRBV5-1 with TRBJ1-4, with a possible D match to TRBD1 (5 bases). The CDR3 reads CASSPGHFRGDEKLFF. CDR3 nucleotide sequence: TGCGCCAGCAGCCCCGGACACTTCCGCGGGGATGAAAAACTGTTTTTT.